The 17 T cell receptor beta chains below come from one sample, sequenced in a study of glioma-infiltrating T cells after dendritic cell vaccination. Produced via immunoSEQ multiplex PCR; TCRdb's table is partial and in-frame only. This table holds 80,000 to 100,000 clones, approximately 80% found once. Sequences were derived from blood, sampled before dendritic cell vaccination. These receptors were obtained from a human donor with glioblastoma.

The chain employs TRBV30 and TRBJ1-6, with 7 bases aligning to TRBD1. J lost 7 bases, V lost 2 bases, and 5 bases had no gene match. From germline, CDR1 is GTSNPN and CDR2 SVGIG (reference sequence). CDR3 length: 14 amino acids. CDR3 in amino acids: CAWSRDSFNSPLHF. The DNA of the CDR3 is TGTGCCTGGAGTAGGGACAGCTTCAATTCACCCCTCCACTTT. Filled out from reference TRBV30 and TRBJ1-6, the complete variable domain reads SQTIHQWPATLVQPVGSPLSLECTVEGTSNPNLYWYRQAAGRGLQLLFYSVGIGQISSEVPQNLSASRPQDRQFILSSKKLLLSDSGFYLCAWSRDSFNSPLHFGNGTRLTVT.

The chain has TRBV9 and TRBJ1-4, with 11 bases matching TRBD1. The CDR3 has 16 residues. Germline trimming cut 4 bases from V and 7 bases from J; bases unmatched to any gene: 9. The V gene's germline CDR1 is SGDLS and CDR2 YYNGEE. The CDR3 DNA sequence: TGTGCCAGCAGCCCCCAAAGCGGGACAGGGGGTGAAAAACTGTTTTTT. Its translation: CASSPQSGTGGEKLFF.

This rearrangement joins TRBV29-1 to TRBJ2-7, with D possibly TRBD1 on 5 matching bases. Trimming removed 2 bases at V and 5 bases at J, with 13 bases between. The CDR3 length is 13 residues. Per the germline V gene, CDR1 is SQVTM and CDR2 is ANQGSEA. The CDR3 DNA reads TGCAGCGTTGAACCGGCAGGGATCGACGAGCAGTACTTC. Translated, it gives CSVEPAGIDEQYF.

This chain uses TRBV28 with TRBJ2-4; D remains ambiguous. V was pared by 8 bases and J by 8 bases, with 7 bases between. Germline V gene data show CDR1 as MDHEN and CDR2 as SYDVKM. CDR3 length equals 10 residues. CDR3 in amino acids: CASGLHIQYF. The CDR3 coding sequence is TGTGCCAGCGGCCTCCACATTCAGTACTTC.

The V and J genes are TRBV6-5 and TRBJ1-2, with D possibly TRBD1 on 5 matching bases. Trimming removed 2 bases from V and 7 bases from J, with 11 bases in between. This CDR3 spans 13 amino acids. Germline values: CDR1 MNHEY, CDR2 SVGAGI. CDR3 DNA sequence: TGTGCCAGCAGTTACCATCGTAGGGGTGGCTACACCTTC. It translates to CASSYHRRGGYTF.

The V call is TRBV5-4, the J call TRBJ1-1; D unresolved. This CDR3 is 15 amino acids long. Per germline, CDR1 SGHNT and CDR2 YYREEE (reference sequence). Trimming removed 4 bases from V and 1 base from J, with 14 bases in between. CDR3 in amino acids: CASSHRRGENTEAFF. The CDR3 region has the DNA TGTGCCAGCAGCCACCGGAGAGGCGAGAACACTGAAGCTTTCTTT.

The genes are TRBV11-1 and TRBJ1-2; D is uncertain. The CDR3 consists of 15 residues. Germline V gene data show CDR1 as SGHAT and CDR2 as FQDESV (reference sequence). Trimming took 2 bases from V and 3 from J, leaving 13 bases between them. This CDR3 is CASSLFLYWYYGYTF. CDR3 nucleotide sequence: TGTGCCAGCAGCTTATTCCTGTACTGGTACTATGGCTACACCTTC.

This chain links TRBV19 with TRBJ1-5; the match to TRBD1 covers 7 bases. Trimming took 6 bases from V and 3 from J; bases not matched to a gene: 8. This CDR3 comprises 15 residues. In germline, CDR1 is LNHDA, CDR2 SQIVND (reference sequence). This chain's CDR3 is CASSSGTEDNQPQHF. The CDR3 nucleotides are TGTGCCAGTAGCTCCGGGACAGAGGACAATCAGCCCCAGCATTTT.

The V and J genes are TRBV9 and TRBJ1-2; a weak D match, TRBD1 (6 bases). CDR3 length: 14 amino acids. Germline values: CDR1 SGDLS, CDR2 YYNGEE. V shed 6 bases and J shed 4 bases, with 16 bases lying between them. The CDR3 protein is CASTSLGQFYGYTF. The CDR3 DNA follows: TGTGCCAGCACCTCACTCGGACAGTTCTATGGCTACACCTTC.

The chain joins TRBV7-3 to TRBJ2-3; 10 nucleotides agree with TRBD2. V dropped 5 bases and J dropped 0; count of bases not matched to a gene: 11. This CDR3 region has 18 residues. CDR1 SGHTA and CDR2 FQGTGA come from the germline V gene. Written as DNA, the CDR3 is TGTGCCAGCAGCCCCCTTGTTAGCGGGGGGCCTAGCACAGATACGCAGTATTTT. Translating it yields CASSPLVSGGPSTDTQYF.

This clone has just one count. The rearrangement joins TRBV30 to TRBJ2-2; no firm D call. Per germline, CDR1 GTSNPN and CDR2 SVGIG (reference sequence). The CDR3 is made up of 14 amino acids. Trimming took off 0 bases at V and 2 bases at J, with 7 bases between the two ends. CDR3: CAWSVLPNTGELFF. The CDR3 DNA reads TGTGCCTGGAGTGTACTCCCTAACACCGGGGAGCTGTTTTTT.

V and J are TRBV4-1 and TRBJ2-3, with D perhaps matching TRBD2 (7 bases). The germline V gene has CDR1 MGHRA and CDR2 YSYEKL. Trimming stripped 1 base from V and 2 bases from J, with 13 bases between. CDR3 size: 16 residues. The chain's CDR3 is CASSQGGAGDTDTQYF. The CDR3 region has the DNA TGCGCCAGCAGCCAAGGGGGGGCGGGGGACACAGATACGCAGTATTTT.

The J gene is TRBJ1-2, the V gene TRBV19; TRBD1 matches at 7 bases. The CDR3 spans 14 residues. Germline V CDR1 and CDR2: LNHDA, SQIVND (reference sequence). V trimming: 5 bases; J trimming: 7 bases; junction bases outside the gene matches: 10. This CDR3 reads CASSVDRERGGYTF. The CDR3 DNA reads as TGTGCCAGTAGTGTTGACAGGGAAAGGGGTGGCTACACCTTC.

This chain joins TRBV9 and TRBJ2-1, with 7 bases that match TRBD2. This CDR3 spans 15 amino acids. Germline V CDR1 and CDR2: SGDLS, YYNGEE. V lost 0 bases to trimming and J lost 2 bases; unmatched junction nucleotides: 2. The CDR3 DNA reads as TGTGCCAGCAGCGTAGGAGCGGGGACCTACAATGAGCAGTTCTTC. It specifies CASSVGAGTYNEQFF.

In this sample, this clone turned up a few times. The chain has TRBV6-1 and TRBJ1-1; perhaps TRBD1 as D (5 bases). This CDR3 is built from 14 residues. In germline, CDR1 is MNHNS, CDR2 SASEGT. Trimming removed 2 bases from V and 3 bases from J, with 10 bases in between. In nucleotides, the CDR3 is TGTGCCAGCAGTGAATACGGAGGGGACACTGAAGCTTTCTTT. The encoded protein is CASSEYGGDTEAFF.

The CDR3 is CASVVGQGRYEQYF. CDR3 bases: TGTGCCAGCGTCGTGGGACAGGGACGTTACGAGCAGTACTTC. The genes are TRBV2 and TRBJ2-7, with 9 bases identical to TRBD1. The CDR3 consists of 14 residues. CDR1 and CDR2 (germline): SNHLY, FYNNEI. The junction had 9 bases not matched to a gene; V was cut back by 8 bases and J by 4 bases.

This chain joins TRBV7-2 and TRBJ2-7; 10 bases are a match to TRBD1. This CDR3 is 15 amino acids long. CDR1 is SGHTA and CDR2 is FQGNSA in the germline V gene. J was trimmed by 4 bases and V by 0 bases; bases with no gene match: 3. The CDR3 nucleotides read TGTGCCAGCAGCTTAGCGACAGGGGGCGCTTACGAGCAGTACTTC. It encodes CASSLATGGAYEQYF.